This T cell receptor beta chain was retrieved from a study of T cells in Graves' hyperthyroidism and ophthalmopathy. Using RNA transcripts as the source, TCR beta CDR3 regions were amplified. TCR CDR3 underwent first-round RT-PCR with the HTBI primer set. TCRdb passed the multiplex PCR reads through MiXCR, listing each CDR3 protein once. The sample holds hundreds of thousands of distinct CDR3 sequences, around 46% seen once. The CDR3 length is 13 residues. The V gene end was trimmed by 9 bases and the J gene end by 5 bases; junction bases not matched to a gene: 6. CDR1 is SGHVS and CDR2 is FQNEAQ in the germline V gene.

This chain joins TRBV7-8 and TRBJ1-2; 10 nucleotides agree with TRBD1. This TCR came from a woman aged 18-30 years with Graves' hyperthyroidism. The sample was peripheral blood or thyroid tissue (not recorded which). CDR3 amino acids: CARGTGVGYGYTF. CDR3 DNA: TGTGCCAGAGGGACAGGGGTGGGATATGGCTACACCTTC.